These 14 T cell receptor beta chains were all obtained from the same sample, sequenced in a study of blood T cell repertoires in COVID-19. Clones were sequenced by immunoSEQ multiplex PCR, and TCRdb holds only the in-frame ones, with some missing. Of about 320,000 clones listed, 65% to 90% are singletons. The sample comprised peripheral blood. The origin of the receptors is a human donor in a cohort sampled during active COVID-19.

The rearrangement joins TRBV6-5 to TRBJ2-4; maybe TRBD1 (5 bases). The CDR3 sequence is 14 residues long. V was pared by 6 bases and J by 5 bases, with 14 bases between. CDR1 is MNHEY and CDR2 is SVGAGI in the germline V gene. The CDR3 DNA is TGTGCCAGCAGACGGATCAGGGATCAAAACATTCAGTACTTC. This sequence encodes CASRRIRDQNIQYF.

Note on this clone: Just one base apart from a much larger clone, this may be a read error. The chain joins TRBV7-2 to TRBJ2-3; D is unclear. Trimming shortened V by 2 bases and J by 4 bases, and 4 bases separated the two germline ends. CDR1 and CDR2 (germline): SGHTA, FQGNSA. The CDR3 is 12 residues long. The CDR3 DNA follows: TGTGCCAGCAGCTTAAGAGCAGATACGCAGTATTTT. Protein product: CASSLRADTQYF.

The chain is built from TRBV6-5 and TRBJ2-7, with 9 bases that match TRBD1. This CDR3 is built from 14 residues. V shed 2 bases, J shed 2 bases, and the junction held 1 base outside the gene matches. Germline-derived CDR1 and CDR2 are MNHEY and SVGAGI. The CDR3 nucleotides read TGTGCCAGCAGTTACGGGACAGGGACCTACGAGCAGTACTTC. Residues: CASSYGTGTYEQYF.

The chain links TRBV12-5 to TRBJ2-7, with D perhaps matching TRBD1 (6 bases). Looked up from germline, CDR1 is LGHNT and CDR2 is FRNRAP. The CDR3 is 13 residues long. Trimming left V 1 base short and J 5 bases short, with 9 bases between. CDR3 sequence: CASGLGYRDEQYF. The DNA of the CDR3 is TGTGCTAGTGGTTTGGGGTACAGGGACGAGCAGTACTTC.

The chain links TRBV2 to TRBJ1-2; the D gene is possibly TRBD1 (6 bases). This CDR3 contains 12 residues. Per germline, CDR1 SNHLY and CDR2 FYNNEI. Trimming shortened V by 4 bases and J by 6 bases, and 9 bases separated the two germline ends. The CDR3 bases are TGTGCCAGCAGTGCGGACAGTAATGGCTACACCTTC. The encoded protein is CASSADSNGYTF.

Only one count was recorded for this clone. The V and J genes are TRBV4-2 and TRBJ1-4; maybe TRBD1 (5 bases). There are 15 residues in the CDR3. Germline CDR1 and CDR2: LGHNA and YNFKEQ. V lost 1 base and J lost 5, with 11 bases in between. The CDR3 DNA follows: TGTGCCAGCAGCCAAGTTATGGACAAAAATGAAAAACTGTTTTTT. This gives the protein CASSQVMDKNEKLFF.

The chain has TRBV3-1 (or the pseudogene TRBV3-2) and TRBJ1-2; no firm D call. This CDR3 has 14 residues. V was shortened by 1 base and J by 4 bases, with 10 bases between the two germline ends. Germline V lookup: CDR1 LGHDT, CDR2 YNNKEL (reference sequence). The CDR3 region is CASSQALHSYGYTF. The CDR3 DNA sequence: TGTGCCAGCAGCCAAGCCCTTCACAGCTATGGCTACACCTTC.

The genes are TRBV25-1 and TRBJ2-5; tentative D call: TRBD1 (5 bases). There are 17 residues in the CDR3. Germline V CDR1 and CDR2: MGHDK, SYGVNS. Trimming took off 0 bases at V and 0 bases at J, with 14 bases between the two ends. Here the CDR3 reads CASSEYKDSFYQETQYF. The CDR3 bases are TGTGCCAGCAGTGAATATAAAGACAGCTTTTACCAAGAGACCCAGTACTTC.

The CDR3 nucleotides read TGCGCCACCGGAGACGGAGATACGCAGTATTTT. Amino acids: CATGDGDTQYF. The chain is built from TRBV10-1 and TRBJ2-3, with D uncertain. Germline assignment: CDR1 WNHNN and CDR2 SYGVQD (reference sequence). Trimming removed 10 bases from V and 5 bases from J, with 10 bases in between. The CDR3 has 11 residues.

This rearrangement joins TRBV30 to TRBJ1-6; D possibly corresponds to TRBD1 (6 bases). There are 13 residues in the CDR3. V lost 2 bases to trimming and J lost 9 bases, with 11 bases between them. Germline CDR1 GTSNPN, CDR2 SVGIG (reference sequence). CDR3 bases: TGTGCCTGGAGTCGGGGGGCCCGTTCACCCCTCCACTTT. Protein sequence: CAWSRGARSPLHF.

The chain joins TRBV5-1 to TRBJ2-2; possible D gene TRBD1, 5 bases. Trimming removed 2 bases at V and 6 bases at J, with 14 bases between. This CDR3 has 15 amino acids. From germline, CDR1 is SGHRS and CDR2 YFSETQ. For the CDR3, the DNA is TGCGCCAGCAGCTTAGATCGCAGGGAAGCCGGGGAGCTGTTTTTT. Protein sequence: CASSLDRREAGELFF.

This clone was found once. V and J are TRBV5-1 and TRBJ2-7, with 11 positions matching TRBD1. Per the germline V gene, CDR1 is SGHRS and CDR2 is YFSETQ. The CDR3 length is 14 residues. V lost 5 bases to trimming and J lost 7 bases; unmatched junction nucleotides: 8. CDR3 DNA: TGCGCCAGCAGATCCGGACAGGGGGCGTGGGAGCAGTACTTC. Translation: CASRSGQGAWEQYF.

V and J are TRBV5-1 and TRBJ2-7; the D gene is possibly TRBD1 (6 bases). CDR3 length: 13 amino acids. Germline assignment: CDR1 SGHRS and CDR2 YFSETQ. V lost 1 base to trimming and J lost 3 bases, with 8 bases between them. CDR3 region: CASSLNRVYEQYF. As DNA, the CDR3 is TGCGCCAGCAGCTTGAACAGGGTCTACGAGCAGTACTTC.

This clone was detected only a few times. The rearrangement joins TRBV2 to TRBJ1-2, with D hard to call. This CDR3 region has 10 residues. V was shortened by 5 bases and J by 4 bases, with 2 bases between the two germline ends. From germline, CDR1 is SNHLY and CDR2 FYNNEI. CDR3 amino acids: CASSRYGYTF. The CDR3 DNA sequence: TGTGCCAGCAGTCGCTATGGCTACACCTTC.